A selection of T cell receptor beta chains follows, all from one sample in a study of beta chain features in type 1 diabetes. Data came from immunoSEQ multiplex PCR; TCRdb stores just in-frame clones and leaves some out. The data contain 600,000 to 700,000 clones, roughly an eighth of them singletons. The sequenced sample consisted of naive CD4+ T cells from blood. The origin of the receptors is a man aged 18 to 35 with type 1 diabetes. The CDR3 runs from the conserved cysteine through the conserved F or W. D genes are given only for firm matches. Size tells how often a clone was seen (once, few, many) or the class of an expanded clone, and some rows leave it out.

d_gene,abundance,v_gene,j_gene,CDR3aa,CDR3nt
.,few,TRBV28,TRBJ2-5,CASSLELGVQYF,TGTGCCAGCAGTTTGGAACTAGGGGTCCAGTACTTC
.,many,TRBV30,TRBJ2-1,CAWNVGRYNEQFF,TGTGCCTGGAACGTAGGCCGCTACAATGAGCAGTTCTTC
.,few,TRBV30,TRBJ1-2,CAWSVGDYGYTF,TGTGCCTGGAGTGTAGGGGATTATGGCTACACCTTC
.,.,TRBV30,TRBJ1-1,CAWSGRVNTEAFF,TGTGCCTGGAGTGGAAGAGTTAACACTGAAGCTTTCTTT
.,.,TRBV2,TRBJ1-1,CASRPTANTEAFF,TGTGCCAGCCGACCGACAGCGAACACTGAAGCTTTCTTT
.,few,TRBV30,TRBJ1-2,CAWSVLWQGNYGYTF,TGTGCCTGGAGTGTACTTTGGCAGGGGAACTATGGCTACACCTTC
.,.,TRBV10-3,TRBJ1-6,CAISELSYNSPLHF,TGTGCCATCAGTGAGCTAAGTTATAATTCACCCCTCCACTTT
.,.,TRBV11-2,TRBJ2-3,CASRPDTDTQYF,TGTGCCAGCAGGCCCGACACAGATACGCAGTATTTT
TRBD1,few,TRBV18,TRBJ2-3,CASSSIRTGITDTQYF,TGTGCCAGCTCGTCCATTCGGACAGGGATCACAGATACGCAGTATTTT
TRBD1,few,TRBV6-6,TRBJ1-2,CASSYLTGNYGYTF,TGTGCCAGCAGTTACTTGACAGGGAACTATGGCTACACCTTC
.,.,TRBV30,TRBJ2-7,CAWSARALDYEQYF,TGTGCCTGGAGTGCCCGGGCCCTTGACTACGAGCAGTACTTC
.,.,TRBV5-4,TRBJ1-2,CASSRRTEIYGYTF,TGTGCCAGCAGCCGTAGGACAGAGATCTATGGCTACACCTTC
.,.,TRBV6-5,TRBJ2-3,CASSPRAGRTDTQYF,TGTGCCAGCAGTCCTCGGGCGGGGCGCACAGATACGCAGTATTTT
.,.,TRBV11-2,TRBJ2-5,CASSWQSSQETQYF,TGTGCCAGCAGCTGGCAGAGTAGTCAAGAGACCCAGTACTTC
TRBD2,.,TRBV18,TRBJ2-5,CASSPPGLALQETQYF,TGTGCCAGCTCACCACCGGGACTAGCCTTACAAGAGACCCAGTACTTC
TRBD1,few,TRBV6-5,TRBJ1-5,CASSDRENQPQHF,TGTGCCAGCTCGGACAGGGAGAATCAGCCCCAGCATTTT
.,few,TRBV9,TRBJ1-1,CASNRNGGTEAFF,TGTGCCAGCAACCGCAATGGGGGCACTGAAGCTTTCTTT
.,few,TRBV28,TRBJ1-4,CASSPSDINEKLFF,TGTGCCAGCAGCCCGTCCGACATTAATGAAAAACTGTTTTTT
.,.,TRBV18,TRBJ2-3,CASSTGGQDTQYF,TGTGCCAGCTCCACTGGAGGCCAAGATACGCAGTATTTT
.,.,TRBV2,TRBJ2-4,CASTPDSSAKNIQYF,TGTGCCAGCACGCCGGACAGTTCAGCCAAAAACATTCAGTACTTC
.,once,TRBV6-5,TRBJ1-2,CASSPRSGYGYTF,TGTGCCAGCAGCCCCAGGTCAGGATATGGCTACACCTTC
.,.,TRBV25-1,TRBJ1-2,CASSEARGRPNYGYTF,TGTGCCAGCAGTGAAGCTAGGGGCAGACCAAACTATGGCTACACCTTC
TRBD1,few,TRBV14,TRBJ1-2,CASSRTGTGYGYTF,TGTGCCAGCAGCCGAACTGGGACAGGGTATGGCTACACCTTC
.,few,TRBV20-1,TRBJ2-1,CSARANDEQFF,TGCAGTGCTAGGGCTAACGATGAGCAGTTCTTC
.,few,TRBV2,TRBJ1-2,CASSESLTQLGYTF,TGTGCCAGCAGTGAAAGTCTGACACAGCTTGGCTACACCTTC
.,.,TRBV5-1,TRBJ1-1,CASTIGGGNTEAFF,TGCGCCAGCACCATTGGTGGCGGGAACACTGAAGCTTTCTTT
.,few,TRBV4-1,TRBJ2-4,CASSPGGGLAKNIQYF,TGCGCCAGCAGCCCCGGGGGCGGGCTCGCCAAAAACATTCAGTACTTC
.,.,TRBV19,TRBJ1-2,CASSFLDGGYTF,TGTGCCAGTAGTTTCCTTGATGGTGGCTACACCTTC
TRBD1,.,TRBV30,TRBJ2-7,CAGSGTGLSRGTYEQYF,TGTGCCGGCTCCGGGACAGGGTTGTCAAGGGGGACCTACGAGCAGTACTTC
.,few,TRBV20-1,TRBJ2-1,CSAQSTTEQFF,TGCAGTGCCCAATCAACCACTGAGCAGTTCTTC